This TCR beta chain emerged from a study of blood T cell repertoires in COVID-19. About the study: Sites in the United States, Italy and Spain provided acute and convalescent COVID-19 samples. Sources were T cells, B-cell-depleted T cells, or PBMCs; the material itself was cDNA or gDNA.

Using immunoSEQ multiplex PCR, the repertoire was profiled, and TCRdb retains in-frame clones only, with some absent. The sample holds under 200,000 clones, approximately 90% seen once. In germline, CDR1 is MNHNY, CDR2 SVGAGI (reference sequence). The CDR3 is made up of 14 amino acids. With 6 bases removed from V and 0 bases from J, the gap between germline ends came to 11 bases. This clone has a handful of counts. The clonotype was recovered from a man between 18 and 29 years old with acute or convalescent COVID-19. Input material: peripheral blood. This rearrangement joins TRBV6-6 to TRBJ2-5; D gene unclear. CDR3 in DNA: TGTGCCAGCAGACAACGAGGAAACCAAGAGACCCAGTACTTC. As protein: CASRQRGNQETQYF.